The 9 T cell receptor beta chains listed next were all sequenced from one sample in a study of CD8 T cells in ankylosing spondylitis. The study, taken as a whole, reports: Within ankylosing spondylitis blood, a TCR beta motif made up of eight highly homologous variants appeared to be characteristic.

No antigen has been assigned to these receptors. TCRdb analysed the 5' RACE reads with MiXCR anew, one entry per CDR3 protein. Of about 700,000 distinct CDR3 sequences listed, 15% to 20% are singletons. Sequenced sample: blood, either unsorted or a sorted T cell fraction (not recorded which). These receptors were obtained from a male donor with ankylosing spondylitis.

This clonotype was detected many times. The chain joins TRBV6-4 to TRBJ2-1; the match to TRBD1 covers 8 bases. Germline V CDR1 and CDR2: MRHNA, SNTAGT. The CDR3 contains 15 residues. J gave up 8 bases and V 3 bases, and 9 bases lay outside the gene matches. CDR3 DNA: TGTGCCAGCAGTGATTCGGCAGGGGGCTTGGATGAGCAGTTCTTC. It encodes CASSDSAGGLDEQFF.

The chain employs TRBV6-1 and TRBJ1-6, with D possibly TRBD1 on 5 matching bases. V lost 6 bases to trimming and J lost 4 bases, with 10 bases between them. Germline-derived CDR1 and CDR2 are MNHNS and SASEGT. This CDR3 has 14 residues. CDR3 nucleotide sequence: TGTGCCAGCAGACCTGGACAATATAATTCACCCCTCCACTTT. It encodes CASRPGQYNSPLHF.

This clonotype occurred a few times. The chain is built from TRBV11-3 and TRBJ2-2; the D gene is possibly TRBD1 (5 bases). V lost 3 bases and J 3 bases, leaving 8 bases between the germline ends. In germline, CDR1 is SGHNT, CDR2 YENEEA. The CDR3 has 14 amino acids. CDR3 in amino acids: CASSFSGYTGELFF. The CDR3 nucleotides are TGTGCCAGCAGCTTTTCAGGGTACACCGGGGAGCTGTTTTTT.

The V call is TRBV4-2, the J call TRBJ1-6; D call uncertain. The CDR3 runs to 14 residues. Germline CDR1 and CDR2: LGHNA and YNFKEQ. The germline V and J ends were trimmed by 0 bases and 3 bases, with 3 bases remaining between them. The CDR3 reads CASSQDSYNSPLHF. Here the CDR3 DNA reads TGTGCCAGCAGCCAAGACAGCTATAATTCACCCCTCCACTTT.

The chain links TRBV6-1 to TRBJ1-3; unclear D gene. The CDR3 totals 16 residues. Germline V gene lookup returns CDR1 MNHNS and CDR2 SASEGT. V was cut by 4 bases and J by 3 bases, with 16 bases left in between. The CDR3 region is CASSARRLTVGNTIYF. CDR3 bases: TGTGCCAGCAGTGCCCGTCGACTTACTGTTGGAAACACCATATATTTT.

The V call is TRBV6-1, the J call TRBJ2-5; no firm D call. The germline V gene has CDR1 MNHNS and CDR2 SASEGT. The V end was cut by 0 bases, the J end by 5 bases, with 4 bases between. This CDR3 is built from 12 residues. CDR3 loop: CASSEAWETQYF. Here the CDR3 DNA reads TGTGCCAGCAGTGAAGCATGGGAGACCCAGTACTTC.

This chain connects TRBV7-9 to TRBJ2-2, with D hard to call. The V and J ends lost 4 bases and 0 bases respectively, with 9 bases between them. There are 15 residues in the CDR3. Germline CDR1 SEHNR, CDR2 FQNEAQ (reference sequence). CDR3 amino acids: CASSSLSANTGELFF. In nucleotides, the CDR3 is TGTGCCAGCAGCTCACTTTCCGCGAACACCGGGGAGCTGTTTTTT.

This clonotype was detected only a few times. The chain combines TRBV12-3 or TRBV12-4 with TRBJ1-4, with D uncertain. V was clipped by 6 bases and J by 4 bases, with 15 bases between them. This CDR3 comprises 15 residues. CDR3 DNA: TGTGCCAGCAGGCTCGTTTTGGTGGGTAATGAAAAACTGTTTTTT. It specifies CASRLVLVGNEKLFF.

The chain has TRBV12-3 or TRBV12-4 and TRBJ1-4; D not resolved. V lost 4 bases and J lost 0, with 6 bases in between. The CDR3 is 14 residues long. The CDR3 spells CASSSYATNEKLFF. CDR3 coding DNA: TGTGCCAGCAGTTCCTATGCAACTAATGAAAAACTGTTTTTT.